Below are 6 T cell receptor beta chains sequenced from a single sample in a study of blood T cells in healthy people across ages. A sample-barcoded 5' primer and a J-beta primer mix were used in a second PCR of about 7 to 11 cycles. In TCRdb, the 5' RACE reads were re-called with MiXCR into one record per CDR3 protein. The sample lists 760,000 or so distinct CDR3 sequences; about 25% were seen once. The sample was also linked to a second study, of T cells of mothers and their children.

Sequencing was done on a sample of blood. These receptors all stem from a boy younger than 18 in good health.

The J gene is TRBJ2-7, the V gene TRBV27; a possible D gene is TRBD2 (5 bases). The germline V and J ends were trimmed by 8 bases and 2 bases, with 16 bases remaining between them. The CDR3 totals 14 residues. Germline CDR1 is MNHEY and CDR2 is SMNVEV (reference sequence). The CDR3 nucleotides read TGTGCCAGCCGTGTACTAGACCCAGCCTACGAGCAGTACTTC. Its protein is CASRVLDPAYEQYF.

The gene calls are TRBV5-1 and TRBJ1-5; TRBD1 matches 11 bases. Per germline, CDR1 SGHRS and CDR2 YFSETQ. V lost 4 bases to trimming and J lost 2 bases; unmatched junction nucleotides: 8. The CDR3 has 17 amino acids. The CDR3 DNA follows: TGCGCCAGCAGCCCCGGACAGGGGGCTTGGGGCAATCAGCCCCAGCATTTT. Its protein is CASSPGQGAWGNQPQHF.

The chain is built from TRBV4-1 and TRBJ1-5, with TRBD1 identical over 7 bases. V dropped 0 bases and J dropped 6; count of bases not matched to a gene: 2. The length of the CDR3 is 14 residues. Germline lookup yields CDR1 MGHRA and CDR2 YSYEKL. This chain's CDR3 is CASSQEGGLQPQHF. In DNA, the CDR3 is TGCGCCAGCAGCCAAGAAGGGGGCCTTCAGCCCCAGCATTTT.

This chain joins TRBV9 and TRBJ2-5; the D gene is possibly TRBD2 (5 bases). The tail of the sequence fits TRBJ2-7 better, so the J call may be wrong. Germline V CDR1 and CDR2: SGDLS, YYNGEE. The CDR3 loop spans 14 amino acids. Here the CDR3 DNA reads TGTGCCAGCAGCGTAGGGCGGGTATCCTACGAGCAGTACTTC. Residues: CASSVGRVSYEQYF.

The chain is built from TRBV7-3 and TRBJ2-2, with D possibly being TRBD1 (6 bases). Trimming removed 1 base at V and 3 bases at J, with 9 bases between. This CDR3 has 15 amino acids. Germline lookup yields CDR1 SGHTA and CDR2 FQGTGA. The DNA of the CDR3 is TGTGCCAGCAGCTTAATTGGGGGCTACACCGGGGAGCTGTTTTTT. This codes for CASSLIGGYTGELFF.

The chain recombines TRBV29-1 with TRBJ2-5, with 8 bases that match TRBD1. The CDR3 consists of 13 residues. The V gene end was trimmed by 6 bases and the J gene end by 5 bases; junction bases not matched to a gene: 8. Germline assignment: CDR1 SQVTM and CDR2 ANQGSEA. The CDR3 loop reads CSVPPTGGETQYF. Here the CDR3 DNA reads TGCAGCGTCCCGCCCACAGGGGGGGAGACCCAGTACTTC.